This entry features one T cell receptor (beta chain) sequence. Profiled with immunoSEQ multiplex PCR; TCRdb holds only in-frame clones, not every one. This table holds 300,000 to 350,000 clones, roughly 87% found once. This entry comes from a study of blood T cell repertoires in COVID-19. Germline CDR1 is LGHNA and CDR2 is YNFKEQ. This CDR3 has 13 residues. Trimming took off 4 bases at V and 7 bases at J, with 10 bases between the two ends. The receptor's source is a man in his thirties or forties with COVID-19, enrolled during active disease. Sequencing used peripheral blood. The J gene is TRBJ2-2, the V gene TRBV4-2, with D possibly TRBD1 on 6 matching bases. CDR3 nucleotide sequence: TGTGCCAGCAGCCCCAGGACAGTCGGGGAGCTGTTTTTT. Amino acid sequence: CASSPRTVGELFF.